The next 2 T cell receptor beta chains were all read from a single sample in a study of human T cells and chemical hapten exposure. TCRdb independently ran MiXCR on the RACE reads; one entry per CDR3 protein. The sample holds around 360,000 distinct CDR3 sequences, roughly 6.3% seen once. The time point denotes: patch test 2, 6 weeks after DPC sensitization. Treatment meaning: therapeutic diphenylcyclopropenone sensitization with weekly scalp DPC. The material sequenced was whole blood, taken in connection with sensitization to the hapten diphenylcyclopropenone (DPC). These receptors were taken from a woman in her late teens or twenties with alopecia areata. Some clones in this sample may be carry-over from other donors' samples.

V and J are TRBV3-1 and TRBJ1-1; D unresolved. The CDR3 is 15 residues long. V was pared by 4 bases and J by 2 bases, with 14 bases between. Germline V gives CDR1 LGHDT, CDR2 YNNKEL (reference sequence). The CDR3 DNA reads as TGTGCCAGCAGCCCCCGTTGGAGGACCAACACTGAAGCTTTCTTT. It yields the protein CASSPRWRTNTEAFF.

The CDR3 DNA reads as TGCAGTGCTAGCGGCGGAAGAGGCTCCTACGAGCAGTACTTC. It specifies CSASGGRGSYEQYF. The chain links TRBV20-1 to TRBJ2-7, with no clear D. The V end lost 3 bases, the J end lost 0 bases, and 12 bases lay between the germline ends. Germline loops: CDR1 DFQATT, CDR2 SNEGSKA (reference sequence). There are 14 residues in the CDR3.